This TCR beta chain was captured in a study of blood T cells in healthy people across ages. This clonotype was detected a few times. The CDR3 covers 14 residues. CDR1 is MNHEY and CDR2 is SMNVEV in the germline V gene (reference sequence). V was cut by 4 bases and J by 1 base, with 10 bases left in between. Primers used in a second PCR of roughly 6 to 12 cycles were a sample-barcoded 5' primer and a J-beta primer mix. TCRdb recomputed calls from the 5' RACE reads with MiXCR, one row per CDR3 protein. The sample holds 540,000 or so distinct CDR3 sequences, approximately 27% seen once. The receptor was isolated from a woman aged 70-85 years in good health. The sequencing input was blood. The chain uses TRBV27 and TRBJ1-1; D call uncertain. CDR3 amino acids: CASSYQLGNTEAFF. CDR3 bases: TGTGCCAGCAGTTATCAGTTGGGGAACACTGAAGCTTTCTTT.